This T cell receptor beta chain emerged from a study of T cell responses to AZD1222 COVID-19 vaccine. Findings and caveats of the study: Donors were chiefly white British, with a greater number of females, and clonal diversity was perhaps underestimated. The study found vaccine-associated CD4 TCRs spanning spike, dominant at 160-218 and 743-854. The study reported that nearly half of spike-specific TCRs target unmutated variant regions. At study baseline, merely about 6 AZD1222 recipients were seropositive.

Germline V gene sequence: CDR1 MRHNA, CDR2 SNTAGT. V was clipped by 2 bases and J by 6 bases; unmatched bases: 3. CDR3 length: 16 amino acids. TCRdb's copy holds only in-frame clones and misses some; the assay was immunoSEQ multiplex PCR. The sample includes tens of thousands of clones, 88% seen only once; the top ten take about a fifth. On this clone: The target antigen is unknown.

This receptor was taken from an adult in good health. This chain uses TRBV6-4 with TRBJ2-1, with 14 bases identical to TRBD2. Sequencing was performed on peripheral blood, taken on day 0 of AZD1222 vaccination. CDR3 amino acids: CASSDDGTSGSNEQFF. The CDR3 DNA is TGTGCCAGCAGTGACGACGGGACTAGCGGGAGCAATGAGCAGTTCTTC.